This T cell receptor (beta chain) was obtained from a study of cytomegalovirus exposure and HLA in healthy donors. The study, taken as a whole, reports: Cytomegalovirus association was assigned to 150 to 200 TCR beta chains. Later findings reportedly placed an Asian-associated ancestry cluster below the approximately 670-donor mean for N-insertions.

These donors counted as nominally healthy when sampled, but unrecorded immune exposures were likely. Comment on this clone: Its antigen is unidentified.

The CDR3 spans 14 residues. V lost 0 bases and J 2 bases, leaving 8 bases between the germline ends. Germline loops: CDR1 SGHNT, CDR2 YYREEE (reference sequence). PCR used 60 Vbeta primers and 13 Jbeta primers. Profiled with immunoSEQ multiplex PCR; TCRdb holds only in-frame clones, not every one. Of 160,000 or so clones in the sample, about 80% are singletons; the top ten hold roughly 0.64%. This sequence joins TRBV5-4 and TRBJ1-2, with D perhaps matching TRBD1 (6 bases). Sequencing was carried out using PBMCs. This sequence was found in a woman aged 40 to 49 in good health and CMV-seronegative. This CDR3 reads CASSLERGNYGYTF. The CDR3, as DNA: TGTGCCAGCAGCTTGGAGAGGGGGAACTATGGCTACACCTTC.